One and the same sample provided the 23 T cell receptor beta chains below, sequenced in a study of blood T cell repertoires in COVID-19. Measured with immunoSEQ multiplex PCR; TCRdb has only the in-frame clones, and not every one. The data show about 410,000 clones, approximately 90% seen once. The sample taken for sequencing was peripheral blood. The receptor source for this set is a woman in her forties with COVID-19, enrolled during active disease.

J is TRBJ2-3 and V is TRBV6-2 or TRBV6-3, with 8 bases lining up with TRBD2. V lost 5 bases, J lost 3 bases, and 7 bases stayed unmatched. The germline V gene encodes CDR1 MNHEY and CDR2 SVGEGT. This CDR3 contains 15 residues. CDR3 coding DNA: TGTGCCAGCAGTAGAGCGGGAGTAAAGACAGATACGCAGTATTTT. It translates to CASSRAGVKTDTQYF.

This chain joins TRBV13 and TRBJ2-1, with 7 bases matching TRBD1. The junction had 2 bases not matched to a gene; V was cut back by 1 base and J by 8 bases. The CDR3 totals 13 residues. Germline values: CDR1 PRHDT, CDR2 FYEKMQ (reference sequence). Here the CDR3 DNA reads TGTGCCAGCAGCTTAGCTCAGGGGGATGAGCAGTTCTTC. Translated: CASSLAQGDEQFF.

This clone has only one observation. Written as DNA, the CDR3 is TGTGCCAGCAGCTCCTCAGGGGTATCCTACAATGAGCAGTTCTTC. This codes for CASSSSGVSYNEQFF. The V and J genes are TRBV6-6 and TRBJ2-1, with TRBD1 as a possible D gene (6 bases). CDR3 size: 15 residues. V was cut by 6 bases and J by 1 base, with 13 bases left in between. Germline V gives CDR1 MNHNY, CDR2 SVGAGI (reference sequence).

V is TRBV7-2 and J is TRBJ2-5, with 10 bases that match TRBD2. J lost 4 bases, V lost 1 base, and 15 bases had no gene match. This CDR3 region has 19 residues. Germline V gene sequence: CDR1 SGHTA, CDR2 FQGNSA. Here the CDR3 DNA reads TGTGCCAGCAGCTTAGTTTGGAGGGAAAGCGGGGGGGCCCGAGAGACCCAGTACTTC. Translating gives CASSLVWRESGGARETQYF. Complete variable domain (other parts from reference TRBV7-2 and TRBJ2-5): GAGVSQSPSNKVTEKGKDVELRCDPISGHTALYWYRQSLGQGLEFLIYFQGNSAPDKSGLPSDRFSAERTGGSVSTLTIQRTQQEDSAVYLCASSLVWRESGGARETQYFGPGTRLLVL.

The V and J genes are TRBV2 and TRBJ2-1, with D possibly matching TRBD1 (6 bases). CDR3 length equals 13 residues. V lost 6 bases and J 4 bases, leaving 10 bases between the germline ends. Germline lookup yields CDR1 SNHLY and CDR2 FYNNEI. CDR3 amino acids: CASSGDNYNEQFF. Here the CDR3 DNA reads TGTGCCAGCAGCGGGGACAATTACAATGAGCAGTTCTTC. Variable domain in full (rest from reference TRBV2 and TRBJ2-1): EPEVTQTPSHQVTQMGQEVILRCVPISNHLYFYWYRQILGQKVEFLVSFYNNEISEKSEIFDDQFSVERPDGSNFTLKIRSTKLEDSAMYFCASSGDNYNEQFFGPGTRLTVL.

The CDR3 region has the DNA TGCGCCAGCAGCTCCCGGACAGCAGGAACCTACGAGCAGTACTTC. Its protein product is CASSSRTAGTYEQYF. This chain uses TRBV5-1 with TRBJ2-7, with D maybe TRBD1 (6 bases). V lost 3 bases and J 2 bases, leaving 15 bases between the germline ends. Germline V lookup: CDR1 SGHRS, CDR2 YFSETQ. This CDR3 comprises 15 residues.

Written as DNA, the CDR3 is TGTGCCACGTCTGCGCCTGGAGGGACTGAAGCTTTCTTT. Its protein is CATSAPGGTEAFF. The rearrangement joins TRBV6-5 to TRBJ1-1, with unresolved D. Between the trimmed V and J ends, which lost 10 bases and 5 bases, there was a span of 17 bases. The CDR3 totals 13 residues. Per germline, CDR1 MNHEY and CDR2 SVGAGI.

The rearrangement uses TRBV29-1 and TRBJ2-6; D gene unclear. V shed 1 base and J shed 0 bases, with 7 bases lying between them. Germline-derived CDR1 and CDR2 are SQVTM and ANQGSEA. The CDR3 totals 15 residues. The CDR3 DNA sequence: TGCAGCGTTGAAGTCGGCGGCTCTGGGGCCAACGTCCTGACTTTC. It codes for CSVEVGGSGANVLTF.

This clone has only a few counts. This chain links TRBV5-8 with TRBJ2-7; D is perhaps TRBD1 (6 bases). V was cut by 5 bases and J by 1 base, with 13 bases left in between. From germline, CDR1 is SGHTS and CDR2 YDEGEE. The CDR3 consists of 14 residues. The CDR3 protein is CASRFDRISYEQYF. CDR3 DNA sequence: TGTGCCAGCAGATTCGACAGGATTTCCTACGAGCAGTACTTC.

The chain links TRBV27 to TRBJ1-1; 7 bases agree with TRBD1. CDR1 and CDR2 (germline): MNHEY, SMNVEV (reference sequence). V trimming: 4 bases; J trimming: 2 bases; junction bases outside the gene matches: 7. The CDR3 runs 15 residues. The chain's CDR3 is CASSSWTGHNTEAFF. CDR3 sequence (DNA): TGTGCCAGCAGTTCTTGGACAGGCCATAACACTGAAGCTTTCTTT.

This clone was detected only a few times. This chain uses TRBV28 with TRBJ2-1; 12 nucleotides line up with TRBD2. Germline CDR1 MDHEN, CDR2 SYDVKM. J lost 7 bases, V lost 4 bases, and 8 bases had no gene match. This CDR3 is built from 16 residues. The CDR3 DNA reads as TGTGCCAGCAGTTCTTGGACTAGCGGGGCGGGTAATGAGCAGTTCTTC. Translation gives CASSSWTSGAGNEQFF.

In its sample, this clone was seen a few times. This chain uses TRBV30 with TRBJ1-3; no clear D. Germline V gives CDR1 GTSNPN, CDR2 SVGIG (reference sequence). V was trimmed by 3 bases and J by 4 bases, leaving 19 bases between them. The CDR3 is 16 amino acids. The CDR3 is CAWSPLGVQRGNTIYF. The CDR3 DNA sequence: TGTGCCTGGAGCCCCCTCGGGGTCCAAAGGGGAAACACCATATATTTT.

The J gene is TRBJ1-5, the V gene TRBV6-6, with D uncertain. Per germline, CDR1 MNHNY and CDR2 SVGAGI (reference sequence). Trimming stripped 2 bases from V and 9 bases from J, with 8 bases between. The CDR3 runs 12 residues. CDR3 protein: CASSYELRPQHF. The CDR3 DNA sequence: TGTGCCAGCAGTTACGAGTTGCGGCCCCAGCATTTT.

This chain uses TRBV7-8 with TRBJ1-2; TRBD1 agrees at 7 bases. Germline V gives CDR1 SGHVS, CDR2 FQNEAQ. The V and J ends lost 8 bases and 5 bases, in that order; junction bases with no gene match: 5. This CDR3 contains 12 residues. The CDR3 coding sequence is TGTGCCAGCGGCGGGACAGCGTATGGCTACACCTTC. Protein sequence: CASGGTAYGYTF.

The chain recombines TRBV5-4 with TRBJ2-3, with D maybe TRBD1 (7 bases). The CDR3 sequence is 18 residues long. Deletions cut 2 bases from V and 2 bases from J, with 21 bases between. Looked up from germline, CDR1 is SGHNT and CDR2 is YYREEE (reference sequence). CDR3 in DNA: TGTGCCAGCAGCTTATTTACCCCTCGCGGGACAGCCACAGATACGCAGTATTTT. Residues: CASSLFTPRGTATDTQYF.

The J gene is TRBJ2-4, the V gene TRBV19, with TRBD1 as a possible D gene (6 bases). The CDR3 is 14 residues long. The V gene lost 8 bases and the J gene lost 3 bases, with 14 bases spanning the gap. CDR1 and CDR2 from the germline V gene are LNHDA and SQIVND (reference sequence). Here the CDR3 reads CASRKQGFKNIQYF. The CDR3 DNA reads as TGTGCCAGTCGCAAACAGGGATTCAAAAACATTCAGTACTTC.

The rearrangement links TRBV3-1 (or the pseudogene TRBV3-2) to TRBJ2-5; TRBD1 might be the D (6 bases). Germline assignment: CDR1 LGHDT and CDR2 YNNKEL (reference sequence). The germline V and J ends were trimmed by 2 bases and 4 bases, with 11 bases remaining between them. The CDR3 loop spans 14 amino acids. CDR3 sequence (DNA): TGTGCCAGCAGCCAAATACTCAGGGGAGAGACCCAGTACTTC. This translates into CASSQILRGETQYF.

With regard to this clone: A read error may produce the germline difference seen at one junction end. V gene TRBV2 combines with J gene TRBJ2-7; D uncertain. The CDR3 is 12 amino acids. The germline CDR1 and CDR2 sequences are SNHLY and FYNNEI. The CDR3 DNA reads as TGTGCCAGCAGGGAAGTCAGCTACGAGCAGTACTTC. Protein: CASREVSYEQYF.

This clone has a single count. The V and J genes are TRBV30 and TRBJ2-4; 7 bases line up with TRBD2. After removal of 0 bases from V and 0 bases from J, the junction contained 17 bases not matched to a gene. The CDR3 covers 20 residues. The germline V gene encodes CDR1 GTSNPN and CDR2 SVGIG (reference sequence). For the CDR3, the DNA is TGTGCCTGGAGTGTACGGGCAGGGACTACCCTCTCTTTAGCCAAAAACATTCAGTACTTC. This sequence encodes CAWSVRAGTTLSLAKNIQYF.

The chain joins TRBV24-1 to TRBJ2-5, with 9 bases lining up with TRBD2. The V gene end was trimmed by 5 bases and the J gene end by 2 bases; junction bases not matched to a gene: 5. Germline V gives CDR1 KGHDR, CDR2 SFDVKD. CDR3 length: 15 residues. The CDR3 loop reads CATSVGSGSQETQYF. The DNA of the CDR3 is TGTGCCACCAGTGTGGGTAGCGGGAGTCAAGAGACCCAGTACTTC.

The gene calls are TRBV9 and TRBJ1-1, with 7 bases identical to TRBD1. The V gene's germline CDR1 is SGDLS and CDR2 YYNGEE. This CDR3 contains 16 residues. With 2 bases clipped from V and 2 bases from J, the junction kept 9 bases outside the gene matches. The CDR3 nucleotides read TGTGCCAGCAGCGTTATATCGGGACAGTCAAACACTGAAGCTTTCTTT. Its translation is CASSVISGQSNTEAFF.

J is TRBJ1-6 and V is TRBV6-2 or TRBV6-3; tentatively, D is TRBD1 (5 bases). The CDR3 covers 14 residues. The V and J ends lost 5 bases and 7 bases respectively, with 12 bases between them. CDR1 and CDR2 (germline): MNHEY, SVGEGT. The CDR3 nucleotides are TGTGCCAGCAGTCGCGGGGCAAGAAATTCACCCCTCCACTTT. Amino acid sequence: CASSRGARNSPLHF.

The chain carries TRBV27 and TRBJ1-4; 7 bases are shared with TRBD1. The CDR3 totals 17 residues. CDR1 is MNHEY and CDR2 is SMNVEV in the germline V gene (reference sequence). V shed 0 bases and J 5 bases; nucleotides not matched to a gene: 9. This chain's CDR3 is CASSLSLWAGGNEKLFF. The CDR3 nucleotides read TGTGCCAGCAGTTTATCGTTGTGGGCAGGGGGAAATGAAAAACTGTTTTTT.